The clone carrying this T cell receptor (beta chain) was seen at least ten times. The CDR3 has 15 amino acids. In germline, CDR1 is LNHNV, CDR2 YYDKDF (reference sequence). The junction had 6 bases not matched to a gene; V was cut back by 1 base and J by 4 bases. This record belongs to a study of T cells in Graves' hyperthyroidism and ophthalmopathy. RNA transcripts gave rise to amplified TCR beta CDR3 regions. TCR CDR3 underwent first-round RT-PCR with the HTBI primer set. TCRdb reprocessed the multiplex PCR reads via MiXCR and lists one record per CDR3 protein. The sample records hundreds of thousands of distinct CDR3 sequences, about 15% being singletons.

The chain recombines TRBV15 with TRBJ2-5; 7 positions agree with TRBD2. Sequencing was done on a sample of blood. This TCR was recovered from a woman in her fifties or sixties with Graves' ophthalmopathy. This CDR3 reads CATSRAASGGETQYF. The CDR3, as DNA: TGTGCCACCAGCAGAGCCGCTAGCGGTGGAGAGACCCAGTACTTC.